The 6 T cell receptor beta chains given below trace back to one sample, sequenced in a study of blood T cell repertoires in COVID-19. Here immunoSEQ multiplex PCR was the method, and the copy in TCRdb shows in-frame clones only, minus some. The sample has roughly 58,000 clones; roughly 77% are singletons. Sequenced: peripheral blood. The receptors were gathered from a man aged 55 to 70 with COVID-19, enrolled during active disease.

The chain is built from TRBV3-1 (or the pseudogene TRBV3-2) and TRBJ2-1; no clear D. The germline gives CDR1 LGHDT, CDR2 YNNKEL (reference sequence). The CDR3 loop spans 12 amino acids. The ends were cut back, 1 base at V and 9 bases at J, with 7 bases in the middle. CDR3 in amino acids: CASSQGGPEQFF. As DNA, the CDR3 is TGTGCCAGCAGCCAAGGAGGCCCTGAGCAGTTCTTC.

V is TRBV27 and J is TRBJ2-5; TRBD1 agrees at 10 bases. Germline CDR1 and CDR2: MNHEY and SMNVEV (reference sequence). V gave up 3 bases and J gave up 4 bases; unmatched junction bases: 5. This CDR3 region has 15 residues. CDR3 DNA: TGTGCCAGCAGTTTCCGACAGGGGGCGGGAGAGACCCAGTACTTC. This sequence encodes CASSFRQGAGETQYF.

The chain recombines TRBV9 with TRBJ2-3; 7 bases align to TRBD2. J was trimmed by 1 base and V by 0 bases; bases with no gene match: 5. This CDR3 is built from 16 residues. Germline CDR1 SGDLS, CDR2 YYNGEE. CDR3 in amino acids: CASSVASGDRTDTQYF. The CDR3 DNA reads TGTGCCAGCAGCGTAGCGAGCGGGGACCGCACAGATACGCAGTATTTT.

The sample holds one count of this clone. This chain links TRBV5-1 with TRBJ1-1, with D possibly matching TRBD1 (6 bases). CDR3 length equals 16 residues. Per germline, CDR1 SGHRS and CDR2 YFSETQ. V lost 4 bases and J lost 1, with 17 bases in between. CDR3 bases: TGCGCCAGCAGCCCCCAATCACAGGGACCGAACACTGAAGCTTTCTTT. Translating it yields CASSPQSQGPNTEAFF.

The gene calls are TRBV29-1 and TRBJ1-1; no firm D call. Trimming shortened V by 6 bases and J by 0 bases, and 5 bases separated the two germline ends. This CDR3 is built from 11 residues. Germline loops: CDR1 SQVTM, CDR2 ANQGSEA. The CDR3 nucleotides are TGCAGCGTGGAGGTGAACACTGAAGCTTTCTTT. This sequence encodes CSVEVNTEAFF.

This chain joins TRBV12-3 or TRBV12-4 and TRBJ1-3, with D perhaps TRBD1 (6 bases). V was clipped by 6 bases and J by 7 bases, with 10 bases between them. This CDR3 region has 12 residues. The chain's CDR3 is CASSIRGNTIYF. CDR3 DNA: TGTGCCAGCAGCATCAGGGGCAACACCATATATTTT.